The source of this T cell receptor beta chain is a study of control samples from healthy donors and cancer patients (dated by TCRdb to 2019 to 2021). As concerns this clone: Which antigen it targets is not known. It has no much larger one-base neighbor in the sample; base qualities were not kept.

To prepare the library, the immunoSEQ multiplex PCR assay was applied. TCRdb took over this immuneACCESS table, retaining in-frame rearrangements with V and J assigned. Such tables are incomplete; in checked studies, under half of the missing clones stem from an unresolved V gene, and the remainder is unexplained. This sample comprises roughly 120,000 clones, more than 75% of them detected only once. The ten largest clonotypes hold around an eighth of the sample. The CDR3 runs 16 amino acids, cysteine and phenylalanine included. Only the CDR3 DNA is retained, 48 bases long and in frame from the first base. CDR1 and CDR2 are read off the germline V gene as LGHNA and YNFKEQ. Cut back by 1 base and 1 base, the V and J ends lie 14 bases apart.

The TCR comes from a man aged 30 to 39 in good health. The sample comprised blood. The chain was built from TRBV4-2 and TRBJ2-7; the D gene is perhaps TRBD2, on 6 matching bases. The CDR3 protein is CASSQAGGDSSYEQYF. The DNA is TGTGCCAGCAGCCAAGCAGGCGGGGATTCTTCCTACGAGCAGTACTTC.